This T cell receptor beta chain was profiled in a study of blood T cell repertoires in COVID-19. In germline, CDR1 is LNHNV, CDR2 YYDKDF (reference sequence). The CDR3 extends over 17 amino acids. The junction had 11 bases not matched to a gene; V was cut back by 1 base and J by 6 bases. This table comes from immunoSEQ multiplex PCR, and its TCRdb copy is limited to in-frame clones, with some not included. The sample contains tens of thousands of clones, 75% to 90% of which appear only once. Sequenced input: peripheral blood. This chain links TRBV15 with TRBJ1-5; 8 bases fit TRBD1. This TCR came from a man aged 45-65 years with active or convalescent COVID-19. CDR3: CATSRGGGQGGVQPQHF. DNA for the CDR3: TGTGCCACCAGCAGAGGGGGCGGACAGGGAGGCGTTCAGCCCCAGCATTTT.